This passage covers 30 T cell receptor beta chains from one sample sequenced in a study of tumor T cells in aggressive B-cell lymphoma. Assay: immunoSEQ multiplex PCR; the TCRdb copy retains only in-frame clones and omits some. The sample lists about 9,800 clones, 85% seen once, with approximately 4% in the top ten. The material sequenced was tumor tissue. The receptors derive from an adult with diffuse large B cell lymphoma.

The chain joins TRBV5-6 to TRBJ2-4; D gene uncertain. V lost 0 bases and J 7 bases, leaving 14 bases between the germline ends. CDR1 SGHDT and CDR2 YYEEEE come from the germline V gene. This CDR3 has 15 amino acids. DNA of the CDR3: TGTGCCAGCAGCTTGGTTACCCGCGCTCGTAACATTCAGTACTTC. It yields the protein CASSLVTRARNIQYF.

Here the CDR3 reads CASSLSGGSNQPQHF. DNA of the CDR3: TGTGCCAGCAGTCTCTCAGGGGGCTCCAATCAGCCCCAGCATTTT. The rearrangement uses TRBV28 and TRBJ1-5; 8 positions match TRBD1. The V and J ends lost 5 bases and 3 bases, in that order; junction bases with no gene match: 6. This CDR3 comprises 15 residues. Germline V gene sequence: CDR1 MDHEN, CDR2 SYDVKM. Full variable domain (missing parts from reference TRBV28 and TRBJ1-5): DVKVTQSSRYLVKRTGEKVFLECVQDMDHENMFWYRQDPGLGLRLIYFSYDVKMKEKGDIPEGYSVSREKKERFSLILESASTNQTSMYLCASSLSGGSNQPQHFGDGTRLSIL.

This clone was detected only once. The rearrangement uses TRBV13 and TRBJ2-3; perhaps TRBD1 as D (6 bases). V lost 6 bases to trimming and J lost 2 bases, with 15 bases between them. The CDR3 has 15 residues. CDR1 and CDR2 from the germline V gene are PRHDT and FYEKMQ (reference sequence). The CDR3 protein is CASSRHGGDTDTQYF. The DNA for the CDR3 is TGTGCCAGCAGTCGACATGGGGGCGACACAGATACGCAGTATTTT.

This chain uses TRBV6-6 with TRBJ2-1; 7 bases match TRBD2. CDR1 and CDR2 from the germline V gene are MNHNY and SVGAGI (reference sequence). The J segment lost 7 bases and the V segment lost 0 bases, leaving 9 bases of the junction unmatched. The CDR3 sequence is 16 residues long. CDR3 DNA sequence: TGTGCCAGCAGTTACTCGGCGGGGGATGGGGATAATGAGCAGTTCTTC. Translated: CASSYSAGDGDNEQFF.

The chain is built from TRBV5-1 and TRBJ1-2; 7 nucleotides match TRBD1. Germline trimming cut 0 bases from V and 4 bases from J; bases unmatched to any gene: 6. CDR3 length equals 15 residues. Germline loops: CDR1 SGHRS, CDR2 YFSETQ. The CDR3 coding sequence is TGCGCCAGCAGCTTGGCGGGACAGTTTCTCTATGGCTACACCTTC. Its translation is CASSLAGQFLYGYTF.

The chain combines TRBV4-2 with TRBJ1-1; 7 nucleotides agree with TRBD1. Germline lookup yields CDR1 LGHNA and CDR2 YNFKEQ. The CDR3 has 12 amino acids. V lost 4 bases and J lost 6; bases outside the gene matches: 2. As DNA, the CDR3 is TGTGCCAGCAGCCCCGGGACAGCTGAAGCTTTCTTT. Protein product: CASSPGTAEAFF.

In its sample, this clone was seen once. At one end the junction does not follow the germline gene, possibly because of a read error. The rearrangement links TRBV7-7 to TRBJ2-2; unclear D gene. This CDR3 has 16 residues. Germline CDR1 is SSHAT and CDR2 is FNYEAQ (reference sequence). The CDR3 here is CASSPHSRTTTGELFF. The CDR3 DNA follows: TGTGCTAGCAGCCCCCATTCCCGTACCACAACCGGGGAGCTGTTTTTT.

The V call is TRBV15, the J call TRBJ2-1; 11 bases agree with TRBD2. Germline lookup yields CDR1 LNHNV and CDR2 YYDKDF (reference sequence). J lost 5 bases, V lost 3 bases, and 3 bases had no gene match. The CDR3 is 15 residues long. The CDR3 region has the DNA TGTGCCACCAGCAGGGGGACTAGCGGTAACAATGAGCAGTTCTTC. This sequence encodes CATSRGTSGNNEQFF.

The J gene is TRBJ2-2, the V gene TRBV5-1; 7 nucleotides agree with TRBD1. The CDR3 has 15 amino acids. With V trimmed by 0 bases and J by 8 bases, 7 bases remained unmatched. CDR1 is SGHRS and CDR2 is YFSETQ in the germline V gene. The CDR3 loop is CASSLGDSPRGELFF. The CDR3 DNA reads TGCGCCAGCAGCTTGGGGGACAGCCCTCGTGGGGAGCTGTTTTTT.

The chain has TRBV21-1 and TRBJ2-7; the listed D gene, TRBD1, was not tested against the DNA. TRBV21-1 is a documented pseudogene. CDR3 length: 14 residues. CDR3 nucleotides: TGTGCCAGCACCAAACCGGGACAGGTCTGGGAGCAGTACTTC. Translation gives CASTKPGQVWEQYF.

The J gene is TRBJ2-5, the V gene TRBV19; 11 bases agree with TRBD1. The DNA end is more similar to TRBJ2-7, so the J call may be wrong. There are 15 residues in the CDR3. The germline V gene encodes CDR1 LNHDA and CDR2 SQIVND (reference sequence). DNA for the CDR3: TGTGCCAGTACCCGGACAGGGGGCTTTTTAGGCGAGCAGTACTTC. Translation gives CASTRTGGFLGEQYF.

The rearrangement uses TRBV6-6 and TRBJ2-4; a weak D match, TRBD1 (6 bases). Trimming took off 10 bases at V and 2 bases at J, with 15 bases between the two ends. Germline lookup yields CDR1 MNHNY and CDR2 SVGAGI (reference sequence). The CDR3 runs 14 residues. The CDR3 nucleotides are TGTGCCACCCACCGGGACAATACCAAAAACATTCAGTACTTC. This gives the protein CATHRDNTKNIQYF.

This chain connects TRBV30 to TRBJ1-5; 7 bases are a match to TRBD1. The CDR3 is made up of 14 amino acids. V was clipped by 1 base and J by 4 bases; unmatched bases: 4. CDR1 and CDR2 (germline): GTSNPN, SVGIG (reference sequence). The DNA of the CDR3 is TGTGCCTGGAGTGGACAGGGTTGGAATCAGCCCCAGCATTTT. Its protein product is CAWSGQGWNQPQHF.

The CDR3 DNA sequence: TGTGCCAGCAGTGTAGCAGGGAGCTATGGCTACACCTTC. Residues: CASSVAGSYGYTF. V and J are TRBV6-1 and TRBJ1-2, with D tentatively TRBD1 (5 bases). The V and J ends lost 4 bases and 4 bases respectively, with 10 bases between them. CDR1 and CDR2 (germline): MNHNS, SASEGT. CDR3 size: 13 residues.

The chain joins TRBV11-2 to TRBJ2-7, with D possibly being TRBD2 (5 bases). Germline V CDR1 and CDR2: SGHAT, FQNNGV. V lost 0 bases to trimming and J lost 3 bases, with 18 bases between them. The CDR3 is 17 residues long. The CDR3: CASSLDLAVAGFYEQYF. CDR3 DNA sequence: TGTGCCAGCAGCTTAGATCTAGCCGTCGCTGGGTTCTACGAGCAGTACTTC.

The J gene is TRBJ2-5, the V gene TRBV5-1, with TRBD2 matching over 9 bases. The J segment lost 5 bases and the V segment lost 3 bases, leaving 8 bases of the junction unmatched. Germline CDR1 is SGHRS and CDR2 is YFSETQ. CDR3 length equals 15 residues. CDR3 DNA sequence: TGCGCCAGCAGCTCAGCGGGGGGACTGAGGGAGACCCAGTACTTC. Translation gives CASSSAGGLRETQYF.

The rearrangement links TRBV7-2 to TRBJ2-1, with unresolved D. CDR1 is SGHTA and CDR2 is FQGNSA in the germline V gene. V gave up 11 bases and J gave up 9 bases, with 23 bases separating them. The CDR3 runs 14 residues. The CDR3 protein is CACPTVKGPGEQFF. The CDR3 DNA sequence: TGTGCCTGCCCAACAGTCAAAGGCCCCGGTGAGCAGTTCTTC. The whole variable domain, remainder taken from reference TRBV7-2 and TRBJ2-1, is GAGVSQSPSNKVTEKGKDVELRCDPISGHTALYWYRQSLGQGLEFLIYFQGNSAPDKSGLPSDRFSAERTGGSVSTLTIQRTQQEDSAVYLCACPTVKGPGEQFFGPGTRLTVL.

The V gene is TRBV19, the J gene TRBJ2-3; no firm D call. This CDR3 has 11 residues. With 2 bases removed from V and 6 bases from J, the gap between germline ends came to 3 bases. Per the germline V gene, CDR1 is LNHDA and CDR2 is SQIVND (reference sequence). The CDR3 nucleotides read TGTGCCAGTAGTATACGGGATACGCAGTATTTT. It translates to CASSIRDTQYF. Supplemented by reference TRBV19 and TRBJ2-3, the full variable domain reads DGGITQSPKYLFRKEGQNVTLSCEQNLNHDAMYWYRQDPGQGLRLIYYSQIVNDFQKGDIAEGYSVSREKKESFPLTVTSAQKNPTAFYLCASSIRDTQYFGPGTRLTVL.

CDR3 sequence reads: CASSSGTARNTIYF. In nucleotides, the CDR3 is TGTGCCAGCAGTTCAGGGACAGCTCGAAACACCATATATTTT. The rearrangement uses TRBV27 and TRBJ1-3; 7 bases fit TRBD1. The CDR3 spans 14 residues. J was trimmed by 5 bases and V by 4 bases; bases with no gene match: 5. Germline CDR1 MNHEY, CDR2 SMNVEV (reference sequence).

The chain couples TRBV5-1 to TRBJ2-3; the D is unclear. V lost 0 bases and J lost 0, with 5 bases in between. This CDR3 has 14 amino acids. Germline lookup yields CDR1 SGHRS and CDR2 YFSETQ. The CDR3 protein is CASSLDKSTDTQYF. The CDR3 DNA follows: TGCGCCAGCAGCTTGGACAAGAGCACAGATACGCAGTATTTT. The complete variable domain, with remaining parts taken from reference TRBV5-1 and TRBJ2-3, reads KAGVTQTPRYLIKTRGQQVTLSCSPISGHRSVSWYQQTPGQGLQFLFEYFSETQRNKGNFPGRFSGRQFSNSRSEMNVSTLELGDSALYLCASSLDKSTDTQYFGPGTRLTVL.

The chain combines TRBV30 with TRBJ2-3; TRBD2 is a possible D gene (5 bases). The CDR3 runs to 14 residues. V was shortened by 5 bases and J by 5 bases, with 17 bases between the two germline ends. Germline CDR1 and CDR2: GTSNPN and SVGIG (reference sequence). CDR3: CAWSHGVGRDTQYF. CDR3 coding DNA: TGTGCCTGGTCTCACGGGGTTGGGAGAGATACGCAGTATTTT.

The chain is built from TRBV6-9 and TRBJ2-3, with 11 bases lining up with TRBD2. V lost 10 bases and J lost 2; bases outside the gene matches: 8. This CDR3 spans 15 amino acids. Germline CDR1 reads MNHGY; CDR2 reads SVAAGI. CDR3 bases: TGTGCCAATCAACTAGCGGGAGCCATCACAGATACGCAGTATTTT. This sequence encodes CANQLAGAITDTQYF.

The chain is built from TRBV5-6 and TRBJ1-5; TRBD1 agrees at 8 bases. Germline V gene lookup returns CDR1 SGHDT and CDR2 YYEEEE. V shed 6 bases and J 1 base; nucleotides not matched to a gene: 3. This CDR3 comprises 14 residues. The CDR3 nucleotides read TGTGCCAGCAACCGGGACAGGAGCAATCAGCCCCAGCATTTT. Amino acid sequence: CASNRDRSNQPQHF.

The CDR3 nucleotides read TGTGCCAGCTCACCTGGGACTAGCGGGATTAGTCTAATGAATGAGCAGTTCTTC. Its translation: CASSPGTSGISLMNEQFF. This chain connects TRBV18 to TRBJ2-1; 13 nucleotides align to TRBD2. This CDR3 contains 18 residues. J was trimmed by 7 bases and V by 3 bases; bases with no gene match: 12. The V gene's germline CDR1 is KGHSH and CDR2 LQKENI.

The genes are TRBV5-1 and TRBJ2-1, with 10 bases that match TRBD2. CDR1 SGHRS and CDR2 YFSETQ come from the germline V gene. Trimming cost V 1 base and J 5 bases; bases outside gene matches: 12. This CDR3 is 18 amino acids long. CDR3 nucleotide sequence: TGCGCCAGCAGCTTGTTCCCTAGCGGGAGCTCGGGAAACAATGAGCAGTTCTTC. It is translated as CASSLFPSGSSGNNEQFF.

This clone was detected only a few times. The CDR3 bases are TGTGCCAGCAGCGCGGGACAACGCTTCTCCTACGAGCAGTACTTC. Translation gives CASSAGQRFSYEQYF. V gene TRBV9 combines with J gene TRBJ2-7; tentatively, D is TRBD1 (6 bases). Germline-derived CDR1 and CDR2 are SGDLS and YYNGEE. The CDR3 extends over 15 amino acids. V was cut by 3 bases and J by 0 bases, with 13 bases left in between.

The V call is TRBV27, the J call TRBJ1-2; no clear D gene. The V gene's germline CDR1 is MNHEY and CDR2 SMNVEV (reference sequence). This CDR3 is 14 amino acids long. The V end was cut by 7 bases, the J end by 8 bases, with 20 bases between. CDR3 protein: CASMGAGRVVGYTF. The CDR3 bases are TGTGCCAGCATGGGAGCAGGAAGGGTTGTAGGCTACACCTTC.

This chain connects TRBV18 to TRBJ1-5; 12 positions agree with TRBD1. The CDR3 consists of 15 residues. J was trimmed by 7 bases and V by 2 bases; bases with no gene match: 3. CDR1 and CDR2 (germline): KGHSH, LQKENI. The CDR3 bases are TGTGCCAGCTCACCAGGGACAGGGGGCTTACAGCCCCAGCATTTT. It specifies CASSPGTGGLQPQHF.

The chain couples TRBV11-1 to TRBJ1-2, with a tentative D call TRBD1 (5 bases). With 5 bases removed from V and 5 bases from J, the gap between germline ends came to 9 bases. The CDR3 covers 12 residues. Germline values: CDR1 SGHAT, CDR2 FQDESV (reference sequence). The chain's CDR3 is CASSPQGYGYTF. DNA of the CDR3: TGTGCCAGCAGCCCGCAGGGATATGGCTACACCTTC.

This chain uses TRBV30 with TRBJ2-5; tentatively, D is TRBD2 (7 bases). V shed 2 bases and J shed 4 bases, with 20 bases lying between them. The germline V gene encodes CDR1 GTSNPN and CDR2 SVGIG (reference sequence). This CDR3 region has 16 residues. CDR3 sequence (DNA): TGTGCCTGGAGTTCTCGGAGGGGGAGGGATGGAGAGACCCAGTACTTC. Translated, it gives CAWSSRRGRDGETQYF.